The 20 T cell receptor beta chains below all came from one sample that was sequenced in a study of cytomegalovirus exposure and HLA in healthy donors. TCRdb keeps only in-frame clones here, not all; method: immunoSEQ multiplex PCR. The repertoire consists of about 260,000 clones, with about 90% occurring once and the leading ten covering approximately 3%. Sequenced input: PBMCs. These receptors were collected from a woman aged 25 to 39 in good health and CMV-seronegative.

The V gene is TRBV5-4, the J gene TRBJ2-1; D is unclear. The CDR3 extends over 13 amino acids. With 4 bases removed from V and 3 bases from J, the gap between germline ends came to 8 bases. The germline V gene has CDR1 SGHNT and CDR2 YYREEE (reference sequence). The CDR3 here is CASSHPDYNEQFF. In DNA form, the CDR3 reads TGTGCCAGCAGCCACCCGGACTACAATGAGCAGTTCTTC.

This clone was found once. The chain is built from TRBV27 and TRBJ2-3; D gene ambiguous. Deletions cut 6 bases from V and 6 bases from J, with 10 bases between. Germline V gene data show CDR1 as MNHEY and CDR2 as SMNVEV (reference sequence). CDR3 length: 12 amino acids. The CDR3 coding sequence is TGTGCCAGCAGAGTACCCGGGGATACGCAGTATTTT. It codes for CASRVPGDTQYF.

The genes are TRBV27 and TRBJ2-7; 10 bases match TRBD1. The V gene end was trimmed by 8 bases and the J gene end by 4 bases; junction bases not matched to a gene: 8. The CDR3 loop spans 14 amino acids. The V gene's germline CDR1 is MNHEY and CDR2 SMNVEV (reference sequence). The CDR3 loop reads CASGTPGQGYEQYF. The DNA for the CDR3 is TGTGCCAGCGGCACACCGGGACAGGGGTACGAGCAGTACTTC.

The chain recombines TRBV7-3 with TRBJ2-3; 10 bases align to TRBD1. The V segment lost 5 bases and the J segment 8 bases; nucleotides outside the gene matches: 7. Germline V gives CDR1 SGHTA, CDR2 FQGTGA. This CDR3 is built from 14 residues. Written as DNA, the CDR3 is TGTGCCAGCAGCCTGGGACAGGGGCGGGGTACGCAGTATTTT. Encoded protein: CASSLGQGRGTQYF.

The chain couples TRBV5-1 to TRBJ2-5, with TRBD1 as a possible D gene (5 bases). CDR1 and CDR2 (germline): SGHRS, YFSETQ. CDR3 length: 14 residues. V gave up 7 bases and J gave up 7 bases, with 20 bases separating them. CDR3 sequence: CASHQGPSAGTQYF. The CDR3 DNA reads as TGCGCCAGCCACCAGGGCCCATCTGCTGGGACCCAGTACTTC.

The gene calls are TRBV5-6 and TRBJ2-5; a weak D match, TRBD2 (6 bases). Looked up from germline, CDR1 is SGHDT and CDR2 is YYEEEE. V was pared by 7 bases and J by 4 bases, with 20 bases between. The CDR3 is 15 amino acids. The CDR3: CASGYGTGGGETQYF. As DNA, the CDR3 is TGTGCCAGCGGCTACGGGACTGGGGGAGGAGAGACCCAGTACTTC.

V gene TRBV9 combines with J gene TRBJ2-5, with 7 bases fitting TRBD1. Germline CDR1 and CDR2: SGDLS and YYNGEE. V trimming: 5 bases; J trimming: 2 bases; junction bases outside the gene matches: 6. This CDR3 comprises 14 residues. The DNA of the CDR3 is TGTGCCAGCAGTACAGGGGTTGAGCAAGAGACCCAGTACTTC. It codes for CASSTGVEQETQYF.

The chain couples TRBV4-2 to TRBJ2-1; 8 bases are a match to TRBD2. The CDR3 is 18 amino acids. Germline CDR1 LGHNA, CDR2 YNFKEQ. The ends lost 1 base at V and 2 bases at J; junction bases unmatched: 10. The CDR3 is CASSQVASGLVPYNEQFF. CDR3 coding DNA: TGTGCCAGCAGCCAAGTAGCTTCGGGACTAGTACCCTACAATGAGCAGTTCTTC.

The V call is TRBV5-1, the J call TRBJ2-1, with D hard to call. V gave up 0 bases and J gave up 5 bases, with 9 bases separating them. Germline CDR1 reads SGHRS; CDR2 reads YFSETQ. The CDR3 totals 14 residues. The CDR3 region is CASSLARRDNEQFF. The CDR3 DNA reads TGCGCCAGCAGCTTGGCCAGACGCGACAATGAGCAGTTCTTC.

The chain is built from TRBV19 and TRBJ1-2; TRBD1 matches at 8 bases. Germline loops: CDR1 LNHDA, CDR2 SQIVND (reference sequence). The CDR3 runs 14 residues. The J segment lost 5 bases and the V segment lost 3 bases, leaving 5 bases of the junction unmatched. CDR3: CASSIRQGIYGYTF. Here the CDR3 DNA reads TGTGCCAGTAGTATCCGACAGGGGATTTATGGCTACACCTTC. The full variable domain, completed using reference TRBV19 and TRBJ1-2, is DGGITQSPKYLFRKEGQNVTLSCEQNLNHDAMYWYRQDPGQGLRLIYYSQIVNDFQKGDIAEGYSVSREKKESFPLTVTSAQKNPTAFYLCASSIRQGIYGYTFGSGTRLTVV.

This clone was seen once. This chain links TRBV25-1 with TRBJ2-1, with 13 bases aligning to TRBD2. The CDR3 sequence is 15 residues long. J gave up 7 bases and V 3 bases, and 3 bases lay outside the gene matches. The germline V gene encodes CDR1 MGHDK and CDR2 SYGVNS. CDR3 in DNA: TGTGCCAGCAGTGACCAGGGACTAGCGGGAAATGAGCAGTTCTTC. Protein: CASSDQGLAGNEQFF.

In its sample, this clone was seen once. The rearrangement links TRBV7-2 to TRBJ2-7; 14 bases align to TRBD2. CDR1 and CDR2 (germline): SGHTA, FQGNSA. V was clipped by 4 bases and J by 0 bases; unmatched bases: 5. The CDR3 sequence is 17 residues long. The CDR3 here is CASSSGLAGEPSYEQYF. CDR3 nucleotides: TGTGCCAGCAGCTCGGGACTAGCGGGAGAGCCCTCCTACGAGCAGTACTTC.

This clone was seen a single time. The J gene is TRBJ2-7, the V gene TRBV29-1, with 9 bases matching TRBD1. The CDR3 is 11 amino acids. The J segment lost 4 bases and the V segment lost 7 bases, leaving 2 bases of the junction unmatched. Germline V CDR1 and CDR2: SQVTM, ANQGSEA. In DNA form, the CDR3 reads TGCAGCGCAGGACAGGGGTACGAGCAGTACTTC. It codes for CSAGQGYEQYF.

CDR3: CAISKQAGGEETQYF. The CDR3 DNA is TGTGCCATCAGCAAGCAGGCAGGGGGCGAAGAGACCCAGTACTTC. This chain uses TRBV10-3 with TRBJ2-5; TRBD1 aligns across 8 bases. The CDR3 extends over 15 amino acids. The J segment lost 3 bases and the V segment lost 6 bases, leaving 9 bases of the junction unmatched. Germline CDR1 reads ENHRY; CDR2 reads SYGVKD.

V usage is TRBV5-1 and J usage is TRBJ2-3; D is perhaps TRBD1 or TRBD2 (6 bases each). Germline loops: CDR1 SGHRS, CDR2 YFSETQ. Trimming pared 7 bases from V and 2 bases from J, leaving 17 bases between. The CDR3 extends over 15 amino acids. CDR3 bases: TGCGCCAGCGCACGCGGGGACAAGGCCACAGATACGCAGTATTTT. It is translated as CASARGDKATDTQYF.

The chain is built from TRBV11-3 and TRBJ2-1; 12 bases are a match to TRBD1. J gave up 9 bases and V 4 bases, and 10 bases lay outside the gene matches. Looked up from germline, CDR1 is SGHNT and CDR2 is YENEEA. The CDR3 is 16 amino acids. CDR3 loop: CASSSGSGQGAGEQFF. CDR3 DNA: TGTGCCAGCAGCTCGGGGTCGGGACAGGGGGCGGGTGAGCAGTTCTTC.

The CDR3 sequence: CASSTETGAKNIQYF. CDR3 bases: TGCGCCAGCAGCACAGAAACGGGTGCCAAAAACATTCAGTACTTC. The genes are TRBV5-1 and TRBJ2-4; D not resolved. From germline, CDR1 is SGHRS and CDR2 YFSETQ. The CDR3 covers 15 residues. With 4 bases removed from V and 1 base from J, the gap between germline ends came to 12 bases.

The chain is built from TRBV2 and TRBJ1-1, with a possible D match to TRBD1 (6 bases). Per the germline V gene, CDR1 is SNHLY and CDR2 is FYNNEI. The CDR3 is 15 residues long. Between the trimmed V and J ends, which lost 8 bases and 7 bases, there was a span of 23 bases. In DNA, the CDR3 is TGTGCCAGCCGAACCCCCGGGGGGGGCGCTTATGAAGCTTTCTTT. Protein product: CASRTPGGGAYEAFF.

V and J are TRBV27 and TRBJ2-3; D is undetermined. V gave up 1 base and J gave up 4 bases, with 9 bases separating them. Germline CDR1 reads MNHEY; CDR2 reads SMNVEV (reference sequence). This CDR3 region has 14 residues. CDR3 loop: CASSLFTRADTQYF. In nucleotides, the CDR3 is TGTGCCAGCAGTTTATTCACCCGGGCAGATACGCAGTATTTT.

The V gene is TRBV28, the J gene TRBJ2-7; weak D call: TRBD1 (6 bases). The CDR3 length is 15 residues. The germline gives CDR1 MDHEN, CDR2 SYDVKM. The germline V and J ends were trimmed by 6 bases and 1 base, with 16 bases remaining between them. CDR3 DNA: TGTGCCAGCAGCTTCAGGGGCTTAGGGTCCTACGAGCAGTACTTC. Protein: CASSFRGLGSYEQYF. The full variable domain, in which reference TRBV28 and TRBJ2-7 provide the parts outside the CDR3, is DVKVTQSSRYLVKRTGEKVFLECVQDMDHENMFWYRQDPGLGLRLIYFSYDVKMKEKGDIPEGYSVSREKKERFSLILESASTNQTSMYLCASSFRGLGSYEQYFGPGTRLTVT.